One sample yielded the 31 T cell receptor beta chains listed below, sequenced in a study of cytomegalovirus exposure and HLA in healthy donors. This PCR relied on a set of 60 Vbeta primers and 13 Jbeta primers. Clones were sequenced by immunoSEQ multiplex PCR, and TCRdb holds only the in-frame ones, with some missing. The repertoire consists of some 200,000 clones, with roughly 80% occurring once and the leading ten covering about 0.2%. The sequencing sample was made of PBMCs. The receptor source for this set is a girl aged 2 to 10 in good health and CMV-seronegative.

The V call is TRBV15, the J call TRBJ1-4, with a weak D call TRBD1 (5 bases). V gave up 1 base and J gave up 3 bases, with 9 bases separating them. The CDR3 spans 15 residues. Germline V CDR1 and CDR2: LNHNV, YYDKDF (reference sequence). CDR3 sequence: CATSRGQTSNEKLFF. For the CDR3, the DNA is TGTGCCACCAGCAGAGGACAGACTTCTAATGAAAAACTGTTTTTT.

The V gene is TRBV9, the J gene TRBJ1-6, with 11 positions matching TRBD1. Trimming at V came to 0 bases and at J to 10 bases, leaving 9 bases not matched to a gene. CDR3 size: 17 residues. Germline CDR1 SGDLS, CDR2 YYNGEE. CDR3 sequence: CASSVAPGTGGQSPLHF. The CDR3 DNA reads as TGTGCCAGCAGCGTAGCTCCAGGGACAGGGGGGCAGTCACCCCTCCACTTT.

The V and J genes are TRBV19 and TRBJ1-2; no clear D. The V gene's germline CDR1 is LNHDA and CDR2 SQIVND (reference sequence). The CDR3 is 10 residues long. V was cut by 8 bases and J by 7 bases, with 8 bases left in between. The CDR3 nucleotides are TGTGCCAGTGCGGGTCCTGGCTACACCTTC. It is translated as CASAGPGYTF.

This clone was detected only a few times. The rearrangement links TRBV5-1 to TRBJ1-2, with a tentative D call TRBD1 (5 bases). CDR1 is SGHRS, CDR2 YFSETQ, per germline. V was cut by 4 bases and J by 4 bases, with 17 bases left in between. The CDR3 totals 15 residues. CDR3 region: CASSTGLQGVYGYTF. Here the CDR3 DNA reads TGCGCCAGCAGCACGGGCCTACAAGGGGTCTATGGCTACACCTTC.

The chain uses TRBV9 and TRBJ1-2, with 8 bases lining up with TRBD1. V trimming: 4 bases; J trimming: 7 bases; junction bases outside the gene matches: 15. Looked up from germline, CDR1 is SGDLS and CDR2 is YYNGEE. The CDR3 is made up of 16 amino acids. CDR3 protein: CASSILPGQDLGGYTF. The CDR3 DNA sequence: TGTGCCAGCAGCATCCTTCCGGGACAGGACCTAGGTGGCTACACCTTC.

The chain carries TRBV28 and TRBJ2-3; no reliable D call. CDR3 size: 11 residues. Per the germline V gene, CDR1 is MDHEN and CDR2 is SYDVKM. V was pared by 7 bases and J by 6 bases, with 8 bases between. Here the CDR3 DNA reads TGTGCCAGCACTATCCGGGATACGCAGTATTTT. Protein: CASTIRDTQYF.

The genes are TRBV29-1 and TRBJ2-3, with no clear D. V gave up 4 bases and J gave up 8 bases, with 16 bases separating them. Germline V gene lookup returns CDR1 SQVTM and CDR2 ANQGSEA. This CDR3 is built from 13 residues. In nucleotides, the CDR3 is TGCAGCGTTGGTACAGCCACAGCTGGTACGCAGTATTTT. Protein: CSVGTATAGTQYF.

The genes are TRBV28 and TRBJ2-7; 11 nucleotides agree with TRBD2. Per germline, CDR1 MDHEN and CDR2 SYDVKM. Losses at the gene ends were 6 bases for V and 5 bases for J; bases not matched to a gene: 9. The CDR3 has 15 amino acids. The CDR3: CASSQRLAGPHEQYF. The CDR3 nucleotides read TGTGCCAGCAGCCAGCGACTAGCGGGACCCCACGAGCAGTACTTC.

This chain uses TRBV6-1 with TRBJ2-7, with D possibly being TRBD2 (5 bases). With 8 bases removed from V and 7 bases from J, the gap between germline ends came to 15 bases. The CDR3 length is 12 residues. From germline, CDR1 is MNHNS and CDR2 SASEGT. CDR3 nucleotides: TGTGCCAGCTCAGTTATCGGGGTTGAGCAGTACTTC. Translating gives CASSVIGVEQYF.

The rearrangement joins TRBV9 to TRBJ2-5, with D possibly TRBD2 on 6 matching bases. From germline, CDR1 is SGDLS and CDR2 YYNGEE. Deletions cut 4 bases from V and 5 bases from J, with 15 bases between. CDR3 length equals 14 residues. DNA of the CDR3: TGTGCCAGCAGCCCTCCCTGGGGGGAGGAGACCCAGTACTTC. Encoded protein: CASSPPWGEETQYF.

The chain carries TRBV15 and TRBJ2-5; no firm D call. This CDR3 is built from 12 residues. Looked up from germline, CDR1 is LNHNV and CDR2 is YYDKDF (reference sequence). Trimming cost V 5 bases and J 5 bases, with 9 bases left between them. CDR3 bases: TGTGCCACCAGCCCCGTCGGGGAGACCCAGTACTTC. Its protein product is CATSPVGETQYF.

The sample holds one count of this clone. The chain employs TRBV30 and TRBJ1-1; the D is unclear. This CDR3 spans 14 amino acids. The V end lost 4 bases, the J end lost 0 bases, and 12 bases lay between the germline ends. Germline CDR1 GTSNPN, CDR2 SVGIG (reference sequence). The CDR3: CAWTDGILNTEAFF. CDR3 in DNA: TGTGCCTGGACCGACGGGATTCTGAACACTGAAGCTTTCTTT.

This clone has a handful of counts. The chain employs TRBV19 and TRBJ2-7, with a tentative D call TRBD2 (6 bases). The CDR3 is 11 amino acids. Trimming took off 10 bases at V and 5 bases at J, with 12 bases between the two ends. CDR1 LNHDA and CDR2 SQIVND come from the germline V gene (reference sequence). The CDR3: CATEWGDEQYF. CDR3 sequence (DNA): TGTGCCACCGAATGGGGGGACGAGCAGTACTTC.

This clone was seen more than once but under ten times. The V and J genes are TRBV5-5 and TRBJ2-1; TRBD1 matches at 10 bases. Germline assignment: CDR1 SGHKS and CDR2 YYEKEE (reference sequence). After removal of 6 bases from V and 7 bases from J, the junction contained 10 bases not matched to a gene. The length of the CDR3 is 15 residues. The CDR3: CASIGQDRGVNEQFF. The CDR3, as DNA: TGTGCCAGCATTGGACAGGACAGGGGGGTTAATGAGCAGTTCTTC.

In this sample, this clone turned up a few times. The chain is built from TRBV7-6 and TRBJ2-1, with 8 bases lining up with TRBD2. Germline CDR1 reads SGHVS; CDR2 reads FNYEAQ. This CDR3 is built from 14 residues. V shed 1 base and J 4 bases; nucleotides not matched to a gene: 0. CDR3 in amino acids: CASSLGGGYNEQFF. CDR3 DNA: TGTGCCAGCAGCTTAGGCGGGGGGTACAATGAGCAGTTCTTC.

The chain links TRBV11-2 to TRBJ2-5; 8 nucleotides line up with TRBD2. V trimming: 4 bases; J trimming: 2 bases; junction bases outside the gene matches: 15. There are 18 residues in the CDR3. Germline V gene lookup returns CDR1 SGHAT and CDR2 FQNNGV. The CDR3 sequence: CASSSSPVSGTDQETQYF. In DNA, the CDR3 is TGTGCCAGCAGCTCAAGTCCCGTTAGCGGGACCGATCAAGAGACCCAGTACTTC. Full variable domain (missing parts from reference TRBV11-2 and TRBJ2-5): EAGVAQSPRYKIIEKRQSVAFWCNPISGHATLYWYQQILGQGPKLLIQFQNNGVVDDSQLPKDRFSAERLKGVDSTLKIQPAKLEDSAVYLCASSSSPVSGTDQETQYFGPGTRLLVL.

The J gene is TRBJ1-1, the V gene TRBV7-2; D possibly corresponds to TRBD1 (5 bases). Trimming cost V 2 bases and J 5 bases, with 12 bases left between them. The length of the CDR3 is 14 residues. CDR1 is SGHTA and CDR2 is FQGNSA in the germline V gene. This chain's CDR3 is CASSLSQVWTEAFF. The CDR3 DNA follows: TGTGCCAGCAGCTTATCACAGGTTTGGACTGAAGCTTTCTTT.

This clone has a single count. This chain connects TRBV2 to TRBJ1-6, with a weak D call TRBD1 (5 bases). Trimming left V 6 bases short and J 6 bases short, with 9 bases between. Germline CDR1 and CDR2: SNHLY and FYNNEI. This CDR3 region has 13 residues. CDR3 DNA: TGTGCCAGCAGCAGGACACCTAATTCACCCCTCCACTTT. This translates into CASSRTPNSPLHF.

In DNA form, the CDR3 reads TGTGCCAGCAGTCCCCGGGACAGGGAGGGGGGGGACCCCTACGAGCAGTACTTC. It encodes CASSPRDREGGDPYEQYF. The chain joins TRBV27 to TRBJ2-7; 9 bases line up with TRBD1. The CDR3 is 18 residues long. V trimming: 5 bases; J trimming: 2 bases; junction bases outside the gene matches: 16. Germline CDR1 MNHEY, CDR2 SMNVEV (reference sequence).

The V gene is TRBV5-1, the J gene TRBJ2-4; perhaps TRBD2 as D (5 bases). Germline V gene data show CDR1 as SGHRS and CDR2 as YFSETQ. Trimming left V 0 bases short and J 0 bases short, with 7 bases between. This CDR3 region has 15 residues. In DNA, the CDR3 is TGCGCCAGCAGCTTGGAGACTAAAGCCAAAAACATTCAGTACTTC. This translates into CASSLETKAKNIQYF.

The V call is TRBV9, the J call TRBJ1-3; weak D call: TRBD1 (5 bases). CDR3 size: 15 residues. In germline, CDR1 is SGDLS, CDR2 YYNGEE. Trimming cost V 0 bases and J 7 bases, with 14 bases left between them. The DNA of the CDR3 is TGTGCCAGCAGCGTAGGGGTTTTCGGGGGGAACACCATATATTTT. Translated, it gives CASSVGVFGGNTIYF.

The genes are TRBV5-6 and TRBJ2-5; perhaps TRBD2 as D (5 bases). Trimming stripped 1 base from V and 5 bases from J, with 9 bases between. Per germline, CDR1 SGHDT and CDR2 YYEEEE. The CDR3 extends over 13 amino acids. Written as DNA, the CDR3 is TGTGCCAGCAGCTTGCCTTCGGGGGAGACCCAGTACTTC. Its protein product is CASSLPSGETQYF.

CDR3 sequence (DNA): TGTGCCAGCAGCCAAGACTATACTGGACTAGCTCGAGGTGAGCAGTTCTTC. Translation gives CASSQDYTGLARGEQFF. The genes are TRBV4-2 and TRBJ2-1; 8 bases match TRBD2. The germline V gene has CDR1 LGHNA and CDR2 YNFKEQ. The CDR3 covers 17 residues. With V trimmed by 0 bases and J by 9 bases, 13 bases remained unmatched.

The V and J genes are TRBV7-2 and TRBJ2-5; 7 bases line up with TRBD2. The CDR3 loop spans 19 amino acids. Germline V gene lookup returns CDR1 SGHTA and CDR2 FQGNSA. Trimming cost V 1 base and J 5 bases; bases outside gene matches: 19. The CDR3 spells CASSLGLAASFLGGETQYF. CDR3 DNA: TGTGCCAGCAGCTTAGGACTAGCCGCAAGCTTCCTGGGGGGGGAGACCCAGTACTTC.

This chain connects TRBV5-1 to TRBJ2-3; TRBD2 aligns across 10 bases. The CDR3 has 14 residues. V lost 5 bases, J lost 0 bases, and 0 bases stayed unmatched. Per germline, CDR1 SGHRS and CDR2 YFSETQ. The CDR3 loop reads CASRTSGSTDTQYF. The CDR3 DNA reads TGCGCCAGCAGGACTAGCGGGAGCACAGATACGCAGTATTTT.

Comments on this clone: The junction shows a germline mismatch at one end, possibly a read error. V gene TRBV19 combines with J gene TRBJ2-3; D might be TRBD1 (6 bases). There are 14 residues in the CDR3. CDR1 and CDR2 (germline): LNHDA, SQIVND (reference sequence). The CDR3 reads CATSNRGSTDTQYF. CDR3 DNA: TGTGCCACTAGTAATAGGGGGAGCACAGATACGCAGTATTTT.

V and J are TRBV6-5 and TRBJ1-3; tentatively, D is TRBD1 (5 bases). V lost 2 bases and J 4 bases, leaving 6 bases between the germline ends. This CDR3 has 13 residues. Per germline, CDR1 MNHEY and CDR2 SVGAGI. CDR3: CASSYAGGNTIYF. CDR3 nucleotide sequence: TGTGCCAGCAGTTACGCAGGGGGAAACACCATATATTTT.

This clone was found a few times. Written as DNA, the CDR3 is TGTGCCAGCAGCAAAGTGGGGGGGCGCGAGAGACTTCAGCCCCAGCATTTT. Its protein is CASSKVGGRERLQPQHF. The chain uses TRBV21-1 and TRBJ1-5. TRBV21-1 is flagged as a pseudogene. The CDR3 consists of 17 residues.

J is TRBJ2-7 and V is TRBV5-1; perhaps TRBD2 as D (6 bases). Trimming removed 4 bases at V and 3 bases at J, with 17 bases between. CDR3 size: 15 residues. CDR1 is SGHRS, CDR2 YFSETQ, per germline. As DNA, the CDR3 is TGCGCCAGCAGCCGGCGGGGTGGGCCCCTCTACGAGCAGTACTTC. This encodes CASSRRGGPLYEQYF.

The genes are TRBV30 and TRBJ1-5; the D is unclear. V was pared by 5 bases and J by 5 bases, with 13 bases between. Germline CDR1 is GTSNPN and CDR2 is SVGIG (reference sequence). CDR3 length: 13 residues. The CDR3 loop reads CAWAPQLHQPQHF. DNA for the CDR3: TGTGCCTGGGCCCCCCAACTTCATCAGCCCCAGCATTTT.

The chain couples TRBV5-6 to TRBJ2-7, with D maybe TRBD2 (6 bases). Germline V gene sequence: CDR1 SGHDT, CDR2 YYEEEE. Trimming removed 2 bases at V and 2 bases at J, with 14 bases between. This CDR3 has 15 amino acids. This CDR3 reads CASSLAGREAYEQYF. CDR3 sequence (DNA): TGTGCCAGCAGCTTAGCTGGGCGGGAAGCCTACGAGCAGTACTTC.